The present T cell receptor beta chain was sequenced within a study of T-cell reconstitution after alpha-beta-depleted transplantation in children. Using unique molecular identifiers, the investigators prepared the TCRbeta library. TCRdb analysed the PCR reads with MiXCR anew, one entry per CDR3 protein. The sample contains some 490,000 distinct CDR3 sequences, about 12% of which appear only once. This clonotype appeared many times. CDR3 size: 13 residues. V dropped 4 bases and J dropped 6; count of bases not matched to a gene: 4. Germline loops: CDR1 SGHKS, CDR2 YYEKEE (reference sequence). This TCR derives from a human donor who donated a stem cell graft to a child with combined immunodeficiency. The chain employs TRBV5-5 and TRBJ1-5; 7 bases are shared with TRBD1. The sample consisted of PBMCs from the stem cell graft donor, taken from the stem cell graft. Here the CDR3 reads CASSLDRVQPQHF. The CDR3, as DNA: TGTGCCAGCAGCCTCGACAGGGTTCAGCCCCAGCATTTT.